Below are 22 T cell receptor beta chains sequenced from a single sample in a study of identical twins. TCRdb re-called the 5' RACE reads through MiXCR, storing one row per CDR3 protein. The sample holds a few hundred thousand distinct CDR3 sequences, 9% to 10% seen once. The specimen sequenced was naive T cells sorted from blood. The source is a woman aged 50 to 65 in good health.

The chain recombines TRBV2 with TRBJ2-7; perhaps D is TRBD1 or TRBD2 (6 bases each). The V gene lost 4 bases and the J gene lost 4 bases, with 14 bases spanning the gap. This CDR3 contains 14 residues. Germline V lookup: CDR1 SNHLY, CDR2 FYNNEI. DNA for the CDR3: TGTGCCAGCAGTGGTGGGGGGCTCATTTACGAGCAGTACTTC. It translates to CASSGGGLIYEQYF.

This clonotype was counted a few times. V is TRBV3-1 and J is TRBJ1-6; 7 bases map to TRBD1. The J segment lost 12 bases and the V segment lost 2 bases, leaving 10 bases of the junction unmatched. The CDR3 is made up of 15 amino acids. Per the germline V gene, CDR1 is LGHDT and CDR2 is YNNKEL (reference sequence). CDR3 protein: CASSQTGVIGLPLHF. The DNA for the CDR3 is TGTGCCAGCAGCCAAACAGGGGTGATCGGGTTACCCCTCCACTTT.

This chain uses TRBV6-1 with TRBJ2-7; TRBD1 matches at 7 bases. CDR3 length equals 14 residues. The junction had 7 bases not matched to a gene; V was cut back by 7 bases and J by 1 base. Germline lookup yields CDR1 MNHNS and CDR2 SASEGT. The CDR3 coding sequence is TGTGCCAGCATTGACAGGGCTTTATCCTACGAGCAGTACTTC. It codes for CASIDRALSYEQYF.

This clonotype showed up just a few times. J is TRBJ2-1 and V is TRBV5-1; D gene unclear. V was pared by 6 bases and J by 0 bases, with 13 bases between. This CDR3 is 15 amino acids long. CDR1 and CDR2 from the germline V gene are SGHRS and YFSETQ. The CDR3 DNA follows: TGCGCCAGCATGTTAGTCGGTAGCTCCTACAATGAGCAGTTCTTC. Protein sequence: CASMLVGSSYNEQFF.

This clonotype was observed a handful of times. V usage is TRBV6-5 and J usage is TRBJ2-5; 9 nucleotides align to TRBD1. V gave up 0 bases and J gave up 5 bases; unmatched junction bases: 7. The CDR3 is made up of 16 amino acids. Germline CDR1 reads MNHEY; CDR2 reads SVGAGI. CDR3 in DNA: TGTGCCAGCAGTTACTCGACGGGACAGGGTACTGAGACCCAGTACTTC. Its translation is CASSYSTGQGTETQYF.

This clonotype was detected a few times. The chain is built from TRBV12-3 or TRBV12-4 and TRBJ1-6; 10 bases line up with TRBD1. The junction had 2 bases not matched to a gene; V was cut back by 4 bases and J by 8 bases. This CDR3 is built from 14 residues. The CDR3 DNA sequence: TGTGCCAGCAGTTGGACAGGGGGGGATTCACCCCTCCACTTT. The encoded protein is CASSWTGGDSPLHF.

The chain employs TRBV3-1 and TRBJ1-1; a weak D match, TRBD1 (6 bases). The CDR3 runs 14 residues. V was trimmed by 2 bases and J by 7 bases, leaving 14 bases between them. CDR1 is LGHDT and CDR2 is YNNKEL in the germline V gene (reference sequence). In DNA, the CDR3 is TGTGCCAGCAGCCAATTCTCAGGGGTTCTTGAAGCTTTCTTT. Protein sequence: CASSQFSGVLEAFF.

Concerning this clonotype itself: This may stem from a read error, because a much larger clone lies one nucleotide away. The V gene is TRBV24-1, the J gene TRBJ2-3; D is unresolved. The CDR3 spans 14 residues. Germline loops: CDR1 KGHDR, CDR2 SFDVKD. The CDR3 DNA follows: TGTGCCACCAGTGATCCGAGAGGCACAGATACGCTGTATTTT. Protein product: CATSDPRGTDTLYF.

This clonotype was seen at least ten times. The gene calls are TRBV12-3 or TRBV12-4 and TRBJ2-7; D might be TRBD1 (6 bases). The V and J ends lost 0 bases and 3 bases respectively, with 9 bases between them. The CDR3 contains 14 residues. In nucleotides, the CDR3 is TGTGCCAGCAGTTTAGCCCAGGGGAACTACGAGCAGTACTTC. Protein: CASSLAQGNYEQYF.

The V and J genes are TRBV29-1 and TRBJ2-1, with D possibly TRBD1 on 5 matching bases. The CDR3 runs 16 residues. The germline V gene has CDR1 SQVTM and CDR2 ANQGSEA. V dropped 6 bases and J dropped 4 bases, with 22 bases sitting between them. CDR3 in DNA: TGCAGCGTGAAGATGATAAGGGGTCCAAAATACAATGAGCAGTTCTTC. This encodes CSVKMIRGPKYNEQFF.

This clonotype was picked up a small number of times. V usage is TRBV6-6 and J usage is TRBJ2-1; maybe TRBD2 (6 bases). This CDR3 has 16 amino acids. The germline V and J ends were trimmed by 6 bases and 3 bases, with 18 bases remaining between them. Germline CDR1 and CDR2: MNHNY and SVGAGI (reference sequence). CDR3 nucleotides: TGTGCCAGCAGGAGGGACGGGAGCGGGTTCTACAATGAGCAGTTCTTC. Encoded protein: CASRRDGSGFYNEQFF.

This clonotype was observed a few times. This chain joins TRBV20-1 and TRBJ2-5; a weak D match, TRBD2 (5 bases). V shed 0 bases and J shed 8 bases, with 13 bases lying between them. The germline V gene has CDR1 DFQATT and CDR2 SNEGSKA (reference sequence). The CDR3 spans 13 residues. The CDR3 is CSARDHLAGTQYF. In nucleotides, the CDR3 is TGCAGTGCTAGAGATCACCTAGCCGGCACCCAGTACTTC.

This rearrangement joins TRBV11-2 to TRBJ2-5; a possible D gene is TRBD2 (5 bases). Germline CDR1 reads SGHAT; CDR2 reads FQNNGV. CDR3 size: 14 residues. V was pared by 3 bases and J by 5 bases, with 13 bases between. The CDR3 sequence is CASSFTGRRETQYF. The CDR3 DNA is TGTGCCAGCAGCTTTACGGGAAGGAGGGAGACCCAGTACTTC.

This clonotype appeared many times. This chain links TRBV5-1 with TRBJ2-2; the D gene is possibly TRBD1 (5 bases). The V gene lost 0 bases and the J gene lost 4 bases, with 7 bases spanning the gap. Germline V gene data show CDR1 as SGHRS and CDR2 as YFSETQ. This CDR3 has 14 residues. DNA of the CDR3: TGCGCCAGCAGCTTGGGACAGTCCACCGGGGAGCTGTTTTTT. It codes for CASSLGQSTGELFF.

At least ten counts were recorded for this clonotype. The chain recombines TRBV6-4 with TRBJ1-5; TRBD1 might be the D (5 bases). The CDR3 totals 15 residues. V was cut by 0 bases and J by 10 bases, with 16 bases left in between. Germline V gene sequence: CDR1 MRHNA, CDR2 SNTAGT. Here the CDR3 reads CASSDSRGPWQPQHF. The CDR3 DNA follows: TGTGCCAGCAGTGACTCGAGGGGCCCCTGGCAACCCCAGCATTTT.

This clonotype has just a few counts. One end of the junction varies from germline; a read error may be responsible. The CDR3 loop reads CAARALYPTGELFF. The CDR3 DNA reads TGTGCCGCGAGGGCTTTATACCCCACTGGGGAGCTTTTTTTT. V is TRBV7-8 and J is TRBJ2-2, with D possibly matching TRBD2 (5 bases). Germline V gene data show CDR1 as SGHVS and CDR2 as FQNEAQ. The CDR3 spans 14 residues.

This rearrangement joins TRBV19 to TRBJ2-3, with D possibly TRBD1 on 6 matching bases. CDR3 size: 15 residues. Germline loops: CDR1 LNHDA, CDR2 SQIVND (reference sequence). Trimming cost V 7 bases and J 0 bases, with 14 bases left between them. The CDR3 DNA reads TGTGCCAGTATCAATACAGGGCATAGCACAGATACGCAGTATTTT. The encoded protein is CASINTGHSTDTQYF.

There are a few counts of this clonotype. The chain uses TRBV12-1 and TRBJ2-1; the D call of TRBD2 is as the table states it, not checked on the DNA. TRBV12-1 is termed a pseudogene. The CDR3 length is 19 residues. The CDR3 loop is CASSPGLAGEPRPYNEQFF. The CDR3 bases are TGTGCCAGCAGCCCCGGACTAGCGGGAGAACCGCGGCCCTACAATGAGCAGTTCTTC.

The table lists this clonotype with a few counts. This rearrangement joins TRBV7-9 to TRBJ1-2; D is possibly TRBD1 (6 bases). Trimming shortened V by 5 bases and J by 4 bases, and 14 bases separated the two germline ends. CDR3 length: 14 residues. Germline V gene data show CDR1 as SEHNR and CDR2 as FQNEAQ (reference sequence). The CDR3: CASSTKGQIYGYTF. CDR3 coding DNA: TGTGCCAGCAGCACAAAGGGACAAATCTATGGCTACACCTTC. The complete variable domain, with remaining parts taken from reference TRBV7-9 and TRBJ1-2, reads DTGVSQNPRHKITKRGQNVTFRCDPISEHNRLYWYRQTLGQGPEFLTYFQNEAQLEKSRLLSDRFSAERPKGSFSTLEIQRTEQGDSAMYLCASSTKGQIYGYTFGSGTRLTVV.

The sample holds many counts of this clonotype. The CDR3 bases are TGTGCCAGCTCACCAAAGGAGGTGGCCGGGAACACTGAAGCTTTCTTT. Protein product: CASSPKEVAGNTEAFF. The V gene is TRBV18, the J gene TRBJ1-1; D is uncertain. The CDR3 consists of 16 residues. CDR1 is KGHSH, CDR2 LQKENI, per germline. V was shortened by 2 bases and J by 1 base, with 14 bases between the two germline ends.

This clonotype was seen repeatedly, ten times or more. V is TRBV19 and J is TRBJ2-1; D is unclear. Deletions cut 5 bases from V and 8 bases from J, with 10 bases between. The germline V gene encodes CDR1 LNHDA and CDR2 SQIVND (reference sequence). The CDR3 runs to 12 residues. The CDR3 loop is CASSSSHYEQFF. The CDR3 region has the DNA TGTGCCAGTAGTTCCTCCCACTATGAGCAGTTCTTC.

Ten or more counts support this clonotype. V and J are TRBV11-2 and TRBJ1-1, with unresolved D. This CDR3 spans 12 amino acids. The germline V gene encodes CDR1 SGHAT and CDR2 FQNNGV. Trimming left V 0 bases short and J 14 bases short, with 13 bases between. CDR3 region: CASSLDAATAFF. The CDR3 DNA reads as TGTGCCAGCAGCTTAGATGCCGCCACCGCGTTCTTT.